Listed below are T cell receptor beta chains from one sample, sequenced in a study of cytomegalovirus exposure and HLA in healthy donors. The data were produced by immunoSEQ multiplex PCR, yet TCRdb's version contains in-frame clones alone and is incomplete. The sample consists of 150,000 to 180,000 clones, 80% of them appearing once. The sequenced sample was PBMCs. All receptors derive from a man in his thirties or forties in good health and CMV-seropositive. Each CDR3 is given with its conserved first and last residue. A D gene is named only where the DNA matches it firmly.

v_call,j_call,d_call,cdr3_aa
TRBV9,TRBJ2-3,TRBD2,CASSVGGAGGPFSTDTQYF
TRBV27,TRBJ1-5,TRBD1,CASRSVGTGSQPQHF
TRBV13,TRBJ2-1,NA,CASSQGTSSEQFF
TRBV7-9,TRBJ2-2,TRBD1,CSSSLQGAGTYTGELFF
TRBV10-2,TRBJ1-1,NA,CASSLDITEAFF
TRBV11-1,TRBJ1-4,NA,CASSPGVRIGELFF
TRBV12-5,TRBJ2-2,TRBD1,CASGLAGTGRLTGELFF
TRBV6-7,TRBJ2-7,TRBD2,CASSRIRLAETYEQYF
TRBV2,TRBJ1-1,TRBD1,CASSEALRSRGRDAEAFF
TRBV10-3,TRBJ1-1,TRBD1,CAISGRAPGQGVTEAFF
TRBV9,TRBJ2-1,NA,CASSVRNAREYNEQFF
TRBV9,TRBJ2-1,NA,CASSYEGDPYNEQFF
TRBV12-2,TRBJ1-2,NA,CASRLHPQAYRVGGYTF
TRBV4-1,TRBJ1-4,NA,CATKGGPTNEKLFF
TRBV27,TRBJ1-2,TRBD1,CASRDRGQGVAWGYTF
TRBV6-1,TRBJ1-1,TRBD1,CASSERDRESEAFF
TRBV5-4,TRBJ2-7,NA,CASSSTVTYEQYF
TRBV10-3,TRBJ1-1,NA,CAISEGGGAFF
TRBV2,TRBJ2-3,NA,CASSEKAATDTQYF
TRBV5-1,TRBJ1-5,NA,CASSLGGSRGNQPQHF
TRBV6-6,TRBJ1-5,NA,CASSYHWQSSNQPQHF
TRBV15,TRBJ2-7,NA,CATSPRAAGYEQYF
TRBV11-2,TRBJ2-3,TRBD2,CASSYSGSGTDTQYF
TRBV5-1,TRBJ2-3,NA,CASSRDFSPTDTQYF